These T cell receptor beta chains were read from a single sample in a study of blood T cells in healthy people across ages. TCRdb re-analysed the 5' RACE reads in MiXCR, keeping a single row per CDR3 protein. The data hold over 950,000 distinct CDR3 sequences, with more than 30% observed a single time. Sequenced input: blood. The receptors were sampled from a man aged 18 to 30 in good health. CDR3s include the opening cysteine and the closing phenylalanine or tryptophan. D genes are given only for firm matches. A row's size may be missing; if present it is once, few, many or a size class.

size: few; V: TRBV20-1; D: .; J: TRBJ1-4; DNA: TGCAGTGCTAGAGATCTTGGGGACCCTAATGAAAAACTGTTTTTT; CDR3: CSARDLGDPNEKLFF
size: .; V: TRBV7-6; D: .; J: TRBJ2-1; DNA: TGTGCCAGCAGCTTAGCTGGGGACGCGACCTCCTACAATGAGCAGTTCTTC; CDR3: CASSLAGDATSYNEQFF
size: .; V: TRBV6-1; D: .; J: TRBJ2-3; DNA: TGTGCCAACAGTGACACGGCCAGGGTAGGAGATACGCAGTATTTT; CDR3: CANSDTARVGDTQYF
size: .; V: TRBV12-3/TRBV12-4; D: TRBD1; J: TRBJ1-2; DNA: TGTGCCAGCAGCCCTCAGGGGGCCGCTGGCTACACCTTC; CDR3: CASSPQGAAGYTF
size: .; V: TRBV7-9; D: TRBD2; J: TRBJ2-1; DNA: TGTACCAGCAGCCTCACCCTCTTAGCGGGGGGCAATTACAATGAGCAGTTCTTC; CDR3: CTSSLTLLAGGNYNEQFF
size: .; V: TRBV3-1; D: TRBD1; J: TRBJ1-2; DNA: TGTGCCAGCAGCCAACCGGGACAGGTCTATGGCTACACCTTC; CDR3: CASSQPGQVYGYTF
size: .; V: TRBV5-1; D: .; J: TRBJ1-2; DNA: TGCGCCAGCAGCCCCCACGGCCGGTACAACTATGGCTACACCTTC; CDR3: CASSPHGRYNYGYTF
size: few; V: TRBV7-9; D: .; J: TRBJ2-1; DNA: TGTGCCAGCAGCTTTAGCCAGGGGTTAAGTAATGAGCAGTTCTTC; CDR3: CASSFSQGLSNEQFF
size: .; V: TRBV9; D: .; J: TRBJ1-2; DNA: TGTGCCAGCAGCGTAGAGTACACTTCTAACTATGGCTACACCTTC; CDR3: CASSVEYTSNYGYTF
size: .; V: TRBV18; D: TRBD2; J: TRBJ2-3; DNA: TGTGCCAGCTCTCCGGGACTAGACCCAGATACGCAGTATTTT; CDR3: CASSPGLDPDTQYF
size: .; V: TRBV11-2; D: TRBD1; J: TRBJ2-1; DNA: TGTGCCAGCAGCTTGCCCTGGGACAGGAACAATGAGCAGTTCTTC; CDR3: CASSLPWDRNNEQFF
size: .; V: TRBV5-1; D: .; J: TRBJ2-5; DNA: TGCGCCAGCAGCTTACAACCGGACAGCCAAGAGACCCAGTACTTC; CDR3: CASSLQPDSQETQYF
size: few; V: TRBV24-1; D: .; J: TRBJ2-1; DNA: TGTGCCACCAGTGACCAGTACAATGAGCAGTTCTTC; CDR3: CATSDQYNEQFF
size: few; V: TRBV4-1; D: .; J: TRBJ1-4; DNA: TGCGCCAGCAGCCGTTCAGGTCGGGGGGATGAAAAACTGTTTTTT; CDR3: CASSRSGRGDEKLFF
size: .; V: TRBV20-1; D: .; J: TRBJ1-4; DNA: TGCAGTGCTAGAGGGAGGTCGGGGCAGATCTTTGAAAAACTGTTTTTT; CDR3: CSARGRSGQIFEKLFF
size: few; V: TRBV20-1; D: TRBD2; J: TRBJ2-3; DNA: TGCAGTGCTAGAGTTTCAGCTCGCGGGGGGGCCACGATTCCCACAGATACGCAGTATTTT; CDR3: CSARVSARGGATIPTDTQYF
size: .; V: TRBV12-3/TRBV12-4; D: .; J: TRBJ1-2; DNA: TGTGCCAGCAGTTTAGGCGGCTACGGCTATGGCTACACCTTC; CDR3: CASSLGGYGYGYTF
size: .; V: TRBV27; D: .; J: TRBJ1-5; DNA: TGTGCCAGCAGAAGGACAACGGTTAGCAATCAGCCCCAGCATTTT; CDR3: CASRRTTVSNQPQHF
size: .; V: TRBV4-3; D: .; J: TRBJ1-1; DNA: TGCGCCAGCAGCCAAGATCAGTTCTGGAACACTGAAGCTTTCTTT; CDR3: CASSQDQFWNTEAFF
size: .; V: TRBV10-3; D: TRBD1; J: TRBJ2-4; DNA: TGTGCCATCAGTGAGACCTTCGACAGGGGGCTTGACAAAAACATTCAGTACTTC; CDR3: CAISETFDRGLDKNIQYF
size: few; V: TRBV29-1; D: .; J: TRBJ1-2; DNA: TGCAGCCTTGGGGACCCAGGACGGAGATCTAACTATGGCTACACCTTC; CDR3: CSLGDPGRRSNYGYTF
size: .; V: TRBV28; D: .; J: TRBJ1-5; DNA: TGTGCCAGCAGTGTGGTCGGTCAGCCCCAGCATTTT; CDR3: CASSVVGQPQHF
size: once; V: TRBV29-1; D: .; J: TRBJ2-7; DNA: TGTAGCGTTGATGGCAGGGCTAATGAGCAGTACTTC; CDR3: CSVDGRANEQYF
size: .; V: TRBV5-5; D: .; J: TRBJ2-3; DNA: TGTGCCAGCAGCTTGGCGGGCTCACTGGCAGATACGCAGTATTTT; CDR3: CASSLAGSLADTQYF
size: few; V: TRBV7-2; D: .; J: TRBJ1-3; DNA: TGTGCCAGCAGCTCGATTGGGAGCGTTGGAAACACCATATATTTT; CDR3: CASSSIGSVGNTIYF
size: few; V: TRBV12-3/TRBV12-4; D: TRBD2; J: TRBJ2-3; DNA: TGTGCCAGCAGTTTACGGCTAGCGGGGAACACAGATACGCAGTATTTT; CDR3: CASSLRLAGNTDTQYF
size: many; V: TRBV4-3; D: .; J: TRBJ1-4; DNA: TGCGCCAGCAGCCGGGGGAAGACAACTAATGAAAAACTGTTTTTT; CDR3: CASSRGKTTNEKLFF
size: .; V: TRBV9; D: .; J: TRBJ1-1; DNA: TGTGCCAGCAGCGTAGTGAGGACAGATAAGATGAACACTGAAGCTTTCTTT; CDR3: CASSVVRTDKMNTEAFF
size: .; V: TRBV15; D: .; J: TRBJ2-1; DNA: TGTGCCACCAGCAGAGATCATGCGACTAGTTCTAACAATGAGCAGTTCTTC; CDR3: CATSRDHATSSNNEQFF
size: .; V: TRBV12-3/TRBV12-4; D: .; J: TRBJ2-1; DNA: TGTGCCAGCACAGGATTGCCGGGTGAGCAGTTCTTC; CDR3: CASTGLPGEQFF
size: .; V: TRBV7-9; D: .; J: TRBJ2-3; DNA: TGTGCCAGCAGCTTAGTTCAGCTAACGCAGTATTTT; CDR3: CASSLVQLTQYF
size: few; V: TRBV2; D: .; J: TRBJ2-3; DNA: TGTGCCAGCAGTCCCAATCTCTCAGATACGCAGTATTTT; CDR3: CASSPNLSDTQYF
size: .; V: TRBV4-3; D: TRBD2; J: TRBJ2-2; DNA: TGCGCCAGCAGCCATGCACTTCCGGGACTAAACACCGGGGAGCTGTTTTTT; CDR3: CASSHALPGLNTGELFF
size: .; V: TRBV5-6; D: .; J: TRBJ1-2; DNA: TGTGCCAGCAGCTTGGCTGTCAGGGCTTATGGCTACACCTTC; CDR3: CASSLAVRAYGYTF
size: few; V: TRBV7-2; D: .; J: TRBJ2-7; DNA: TGTGCCAGCAGCTTAGATAGTCAGTCATACAATGAGCAGTACTTC; CDR3: CASSLDSQSYNEQYF
size: .; V: TRBV7-9; D: .; J: TRBJ1-4; DNA: TGTGCCAGCAGCCTCAAGGGGTCGCTCGTGGATGAAAAACTGTTTTTT; CDR3: CASSLKGSLVDEKLFF
size: .; V: TRBV25-1; D: .; J: TRBJ2-3; DNA: TGTGCCAGCAGCTCCCGGCCGTTCACAGATACGCAGTATTTT; CDR3: CASSSRPFTDTQYF
size: few; V: TRBV28; D: TRBD1; J: TRBJ2-1; DNA: TGTGCCAGCAGTACCCCCGAGGACAGGGACCCAAACAATGAGCAGTTCTTC; CDR3: CASSTPEDRDPNNEQFF
size: .; V: TRBV29-1; D: TRBD2; J: TRBJ2-2; DNA: TGCAGCGTCCCTAGCGGGGGGAACACCGGGGAGCTGTTTTTT; CDR3: CSVPSGGNTGELFF
size: .; V: TRBV20-1; D: .; J: TRBJ2-4; DNA: TGCAGTGCTCTGGGGTCGGCCGGGCAGGGGTGGAACATTCAGTACTTC; CDR3: CSALGSAGQGWNIQYF
size: once; V: TRBV7-3; D: .; J: TRBJ2-3; DNA: TGTGCCAGCAGCTTAGACCAGCAGACGCAGTATTTT; CDR3: CASSLDQQTQYF
size: .; V: TRBV6-6; D: TRBD1; J: TRBJ1-5; DNA: TGTGCCAGCAGGTGGACAGGGACACATAGCAATCAGCCCCAGCATTTT; CDR3: CASRWTGTHSNQPQHF
size: .; V: TRBV11-2; D: .; J: TRBJ1-4; DNA: TGTGCCAGCAGCCCCGCCGGGGCAGCCGCGATGGGAAAACTGTTTTTT; CDR3: CASSPAGAAAMGKLFF
size: .; V: TRBV12-5; D: .; J: TRBJ2-1; DNA: TGTGCTAGTGGTTTGGACGGGGGCGAGCAGTTCTTC; CDR3: CASGLDGGEQFF
size: .; V: TRBV29-1; D: .; J: TRBJ2-5; DNA: TGCAGCGTTGGGGCAGGGATGGAGACCCAGTACTTC; CDR3: CSVGAGMETQYF
size: few; V: TRBV10-3; D: .; J: TRBJ2-1; DNA: TGTGCCATCAGTGGGGAGACACACAATGAGCAGTTCTTC; CDR3: CAISGETHNEQFF
size: .; V: TRBV7-9; D: .; J: TRBJ1-4; DNA: TGTGCCAGCAGCTTAAACGGCAGGACTCGTGAAAAACTGTTTTTT; CDR3: CASSLNGRTREKLFF
size: .; V: TRBV5-1; D: .; J: TRBJ2-7; DNA: TGCGCCAGCAGGGGCCGGGGCTCCTACAATGAGCAGTACTTC; CDR3: CASRGRGSYNEQYF
size: .; V: TRBV11-1; D: .; J: TRBJ2-3; DNA: TGTGCCAGCAGCTCCGTTGTTGCACTAGGGACAGATACGCAGTATTTT; CDR3: CASSSVVALGTDTQYF
size: .; V: TRBV12-3/TRBV12-4; D: .; J: TRBJ1-2; DNA: TGTGCCAGCAGTTTAGCGCGCGTTGGGACGGGGGGCTACACCTTC; CDR3: CASSLARVGTGGYTF
size: .; V: TRBV10-3; D: TRBD1; J: TRBJ2-1; DNA: TGTGCCGCAACAGGGGTTTCCTACAATGAGCAGTTCTTC; CDR3: CAATGVSYNEQFF
size: .; V: TRBV4-3; D: .; J: TRBJ1-1; DNA: TGCGCCAGCAGCCAAGCTGGGGGGCGACTTGAAGCTTTCTTT; CDR3: CASSQAGGRLEAFF
size: few; V: TRBV5-4; D: .; J: TRBJ2-1; DNA: TGTGCCAGCACCTCGTGGGAGAATGAGCAGTTCTTC; CDR3: CASTSWENEQFF
size: .; V: TRBV5-1; D: TRBD1; J: TRBJ1-5; DNA: TGCGCCAGCAGGCCCGGGACAGGGCCTTCCGGCAATCAGCCCCAGCATTTT; CDR3: CASRPGTGPSGNQPQHF
size: .; V: TRBV4-1; D: .; J: TRBJ2-2; DNA: TGCGCCAGCAGCCAAGATGGCAGGGCCGGGGAGCTGTTTTTT; CDR3: CASSQDGRAGELFF
size: .; V: TRBV7-8; D: .; J: TRBJ2-7; DNA: TGTGCCAGCAGTTTTGATCCCTACGAGCAGTACTTC; CDR3: CASSFDPYEQYF
size: few; V: TRBV27; D: .; J: TRBJ2-7; DNA: TGTGCCAGCAGTTTATATGGCGCAGGGCTCTACGAGCAGTACTTC; CDR3: CASSLYGAGLYEQYF
size: .; V: TRBV27; D: .; J: TRBJ2-7; DNA: TGTGCCAGCAGTCCTTTCAGGGATGGCGAGCAGTACTTC; CDR3: CASSPFRDGEQYF
size: few; V: TRBV6-5; D: .; J: TRBJ1-2; DNA: TGTGCCAGCAGTTACTCGGGTTCTAACTATGGCTACACCTTC; CDR3: CASSYSGSNYGYTF